Below, 20 T cell receptor beta chains from the same sample are listed, as sequenced in a study of cytomegalovirus exposure and HLA in healthy donors. 13 Jbeta primers and 60 Vbeta primers were used for the PCR. Assay: immunoSEQ multiplex PCR; the TCRdb copy retains only in-frame clones and omits some. The top ten hold under 0.8% of the sample, which has approximately 160,000 clones, 75% to 80% seen once. The sample consisted of PBMCs. The receptors come from a male donor in good health and CMV-seronegative.

The chain has TRBV2 and TRBJ2-7; TRBD1 is a possible D gene (6 bases). Germline assignment: CDR1 SNHLY and CDR2 FYNNEI. This CDR3 comprises 15 residues. Between the trimmed V and J ends, which lost 4 bases and 2 bases, there was a span of 15 bases. CDR3 in amino acids: CASSANRVWPYEQYF. CDR3 nucleotide sequence: TGTGCCAGCAGTGCAAACAGGGTGTGGCCCTACGAGCAGTACTTC.

V usage is TRBV6-4 and J usage is TRBJ1-1, with D possibly TRBD1 on 5 matching bases. The V end lost 6 bases, the J end lost 1 base, and 18 bases lay between the germline ends. CDR1 and CDR2 (germline): MRHNA, SNTAGT. This CDR3 contains 16 residues. The CDR3 DNA sequence: TGTGCCAGCAGCACCAGGGCAAGGGAAGGGAACACTGAAGCTTTCTTT. Amino acids: CASSTRAREGNTEAFF.

This clone has only a few counts. V is TRBV6-6 and J is TRBJ2-7; D may be TRBD2 (6 bases). This CDR3 has 14 amino acids. Germline loops: CDR1 MNHNY, CDR2 SVGAGI (reference sequence). V was shortened by 4 bases and J by 3 bases, with 13 bases between the two germline ends. The DNA of the CDR3 is TGTGCCAGCAGTTCCTACTCTAGCGACTACGAGCAGTACTTC. Translating it yields CASSSYSSDYEQYF.

In DNA form, the CDR3 reads TGTGCCAGCAGCTTATGGGGCCCGCCAGATACGCAGTATTTT. Its protein product is CASSLWGPPDTQYF. This chain uses TRBV7-3 with TRBJ2-3; possible D gene TRBD1, 5 bases. Trimming shortened V by 2 bases and J by 4 bases, and 10 bases separated the two germline ends. This CDR3 is 14 amino acids long. Germline assignment: CDR1 SGHTA and CDR2 FQGTGA.

V gene TRBV7-9 combines with J gene TRBJ2-2, with TRBD2 matching 7 bases. V was pared by 0 bases and J by 6 bases, with 1 base of the junction left unmatched. This CDR3 spans 14 amino acids. CDR1 and CDR2 from the germline V gene are SEHNR and FQNEAQ (reference sequence). The DNA of the CDR3 is TGTGCCAGCAGCTTAGCGGGGGGGGCCGGGGAGCTGTTTTTT. Protein: CASSLAGGAGELFF.

The chain is built from TRBV6-5 and TRBJ1-3, with 7 nucleotides matching TRBD1. The end of the DNA aligns better with TRBJ2-2, so the J call may be wrong. Looked up from germline, CDR1 is MNHEY and CDR2 is SVGAGI. The CDR3 consists of 14 residues. The CDR3 here is CASSSGQSAGELFF. CDR3 DNA: TGTGCCAGCAGTTCGGGACAGTCCGCCGGGGAGCTGTTTTTT.

This clone was detected a few times. The V and J genes are TRBV25-1 and TRBJ2-5; 14 nucleotides line up with TRBD2. Germline V CDR1 and CDR2: MGHDK, SYGVNS. J gave up 5 bases and V 3 bases, and 8 bases lay outside the gene matches. The CDR3 extends over 17 amino acids. The CDR3: CASSDSPGLAGAETQYF. The CDR3 DNA reads as TGTGCCAGCAGTGATTCACCGGGACTAGCGGGAGCGGAGACCCAGTACTTC.

This clone was detected only once. This chain uses TRBV7-2 with TRBJ2-7; 10 nucleotides agree with TRBD2. The ends lost 4 bases at V and 5 bases at J; junction bases unmatched: 2. CDR3 length: 13 residues. In germline, CDR1 is SGHTA, CDR2 FQGNSA. The CDR3 spells CASSYLAGDEQYF. The CDR3 nucleotides read TGTGCCAGCAGCTATCTAGCGGGAGACGAGCAGTACTTC.

The chain employs TRBV9 and TRBJ2-1, with TRBD2 matching 8 bases. Losses at the gene ends were 0 bases for V and 10 bases for J; bases not matched to a gene: 3. CDR1 and CDR2 from the germline V gene are SGDLS and YYNGEE. The CDR3 spans 13 residues. CDR3 bases: TGTGCCAGCAGCGTAGGTACTAGCGGAGAGCAGTTCTTC. Translating it yields CASSVGTSGEQFF. The full variable domain, in which reference TRBV9 and TRBJ2-1 provide the parts outside the CDR3, is DSGVTQTPKHLITATGQRVTLRCSPRSGDLSVYWYQQSLDQGLQFLIQYYNGEERAKGNILERFSAQQFPDLHSELNLSSLELGDSALYFCASSVGTSGEQFFGPGTRLTVL.

This clone appeared a few times. CDR3 in DNA: TGTGCCAGTAGTAGGGGGGGAGGGGTTCGGCCCCAGCATTTT. It translates to CASSRGGGVRPQHF. The rearrangement joins TRBV19 to TRBJ1-5; weak D call: TRBD1 (5 bases). V lost 4 bases, J lost 9 bases, and 16 bases lay in between. This CDR3 comprises 14 residues. Germline CDR1 is LNHDA and CDR2 is SQIVND (reference sequence).

The chain joins TRBV4-3 to TRBJ2-5; 14 bases fit TRBD2. CDR1 is LGHNA and CDR2 is YSLEER in the germline V gene. The CDR3 totals 15 residues. V was clipped by 4 bases and J by 5 bases; unmatched bases: 3. CDR3 loop: CASSRGLAGGETQYF. The CDR3 nucleotides are TGCGCCAGCAGCCGCGGACTAGCGGGGGGCGAGACCCAGTACTTC.

The chain joins TRBV19 to TRBJ2-5; TRBD2 matches 7 bases. CDR3 length equals 14 residues. The V gene's germline CDR1 is LNHDA and CDR2 SQIVND (reference sequence). V shed 2 bases, J shed 7 bases, and the junction held 7 bases outside the gene matches. The CDR3, as DNA: TGTGCCAGTAGTATAACTCAAGGGAGGGGGACCCAGTACTTC. It specifies CASSITQGRGTQYF.

J is TRBJ2-1 and V is TRBV19, with 13 bases identical to TRBD2. The CDR3 length is 19 residues. Trimming removed 5 bases from V and 0 bases from J; junction bases left unmatched: 10. Germline V gene lookup returns CDR1 LNHDA and CDR2 SQIVND (reference sequence). Here the CDR3 reads CASSPTSGGLISSYNEQFF. As DNA, the CDR3 is TGTGCCAGTAGTCCGACTAGCGGGGGGCTTATTAGCTCCTACAATGAGCAGTTCTTC.

This rearrangement joins TRBV29-1 to TRBJ2-2, with 8 bases identical to TRBD2. Germline CDR1 SQVTM, CDR2 ANQGSEA. This CDR3 has 15 amino acids. The junction had 5 bases not matched to a gene; V was cut back by 2 bases and J by 3 bases. The CDR3 sequence is CSVESPGGYTGELFF. CDR3 coding DNA: TGCAGCGTTGAATCCCCGGGGGGGTACACCGGGGAGCTGTTTTTT.

This clone was found once. The gene calls are TRBV9 and TRBJ2-2; TRBD1 agrees at 9 bases. The length of the CDR3 is 16 residues. V shed 0 bases, J shed 7 bases, and the junction held 7 bases outside the gene matches. The V gene's germline CDR1 is SGDLS and CDR2 YYNGEE. CDR3 region: CASSVATSTGGGELFF. CDR3 nucleotides: TGTGCCAGCAGCGTAGCTACCTCGACAGGGGGCGGGGAGCTGTTTTTT.

The gene calls are TRBV5-1 and TRBJ2-1; 7 nucleotides align to TRBD1. The CDR3 contains 17 residues. Trimming took 3 bases from V and 4 from J; bases not matched to a gene: 13. Germline CDR1 SGHRS, CDR2 YFSETQ. CDR3 nucleotides: TGCGCCAGCAGCTACCTCCAACAGGGGAGAGGATACAATGAGCAGTTCTTC. This gives the protein CASSYLQQGRGYNEQFF. The full variable domain, with the rest looked up from reference TRBV5-1 and TRBJ2-1, is KAGVTQTPRYLIKTRGQQVTLSCSPISGHRSVSWYQQTPGQGLQFLFEYFSETQRNKGNFPGRFSGRQFSNSRSEMNVSTLELGDSALYLCASSYLQQGRGYNEQFFGPGTRLTVL.

The chain is built from TRBV21-1 and TRBJ1-2; the D segment call TRBD1 is taken from the table without a DNA check. TRBV21-1 constitutes a pseudogene. This CDR3 contains 15 residues. The CDR3 DNA follows: TGTGCCGGTTGGGGACAGGGCGGAGGTAACTATGGCTACACCTTC. It codes for CAGWGQGGGNYGYTF.

This clone appeared a few times. The chain recombines TRBV30 with TRBJ1-2; 7 bases are a match to TRBD1. V shed 3 bases, J shed 1 base, and the junction held 5 bases outside the gene matches. There are 14 residues in the CDR3. CDR1 is GTSNPN and CDR2 is SVGIG in the germline V gene (reference sequence). In nucleotides, the CDR3 is TGTGCCTGGAGCCAGGGGGAAGGTAACTATGGCTACACCTTC. It encodes CAWSQGEGNYGYTF.

The chain has TRBV7-2 and TRBJ1-2, with D perhaps TRBD1 (5 bases). Germline V gene sequence: CDR1 SGHTA, CDR2 FQGNSA. Trimming removed 5 bases from V and 6 bases from J, with 19 bases in between. The length of the CDR3 is 15 residues. CDR3 in DNA: TGTGCCAGCAGCCCACCGTCTTGGCAGGGTGATGGCTACACCTTC. Protein sequence: CASSPPSWQGDGYTF.

With respect to this clone: One junction end does not reproduce the germline sequence, and a read error may be involved. The CDR3 nucleotides read TGTTCCAGCAGCTTTGGCTACGGGGAGCAGTACTTC. This encodes CSSSFGYGEQYF. V gene TRBV7-9 combines with J gene TRBJ2-7, with D uncertain. This CDR3 comprises 12 residues. Germline lookup yields CDR1 SEHNR and CDR2 FQNEAQ (reference sequence).